Listed here are 32 T cell receptor beta chains from one sample, sequenced in a study of memory CD4+ T cells and cytomegalovirus serostatus. Single viable CD3+CD4+CD8-CD45RO+ cells were sorted as the memory CD4+ T cells. Sequenced by immunoSEQ multiplex PCR; TCRdb stores in-frame clones only, minus some. The profile shows tens of thousands of clones, about 79% of them singletons. Sequences were obtained from memory CD4+ T cells from blood. All receptors derive from an adult in good health and CMV-seronegative.

This sequence joins TRBV5-8 and TRBJ1-5; 10 bases are a match to TRBD1. Germline-derived CDR1 and CDR2 are SGHTS and YDEGEE. J lost 6 bases, V lost 6 bases, and 9 bases had no gene match. This CDR3 is built from 15 residues. CDR3 nucleotides: TGTGCCAGCACCAGGGGACAGGGGACGCTTCAGCCCCAGCATTTT. Translation gives CASTRGQGTLQPQHF.

This chain joins TRBV4-3 and TRBJ2-1, with D unclear. Germline values: CDR1 LGHNA, CDR2 YSLEER. The CDR3 length is 13 residues. Trimming took off 3 bases at V and 7 bases at J, with 10 bases between the two ends. The CDR3 DNA reads as TGCGCCAGCAGCCAGGAAAGGAGAAATGAGCAGTTCTTC. Translation: CASSQERRNEQFF.

The chain employs TRBV7-9 and TRBJ1-3; no firm D call. V shed 11 bases and J shed 0 bases, with 11 bases lying between them. The CDR3 is made up of 13 amino acids. Germline CDR1 reads SEHNR; CDR2 reads FQNEAQ (reference sequence). The CDR3 reads CAYAESSGNTIYF. DNA of the CDR3: TGTGCCTATGCAGAGAGCTCTGGAAACACCATATATTTT.

The V and J genes are TRBV5-1 and TRBJ2-1; 8 bases match TRBD1. V was clipped by 5 bases and J by 4 bases; unmatched bases: 14. The CDR3 is 17 residues long. CDR1 and CDR2 (germline): SGHRS, YFSETQ. CDR3 in amino acids: CASSKVGTGTGYNEQFF. CDR3 in DNA: TGCGCCAGCAGTAAGGTTGGAACCGGGACAGGATACAATGAGCAGTTCTTC.

This rearrangement joins TRBV6-5 to TRBJ1-2, with 7 bases lining up with TRBD1. This CDR3 has 14 amino acids. Germline-derived CDR1 and CDR2 are MNHEY and SVGAGI. The V segment lost 5 bases and the J segment 0 bases; nucleotides outside the gene matches: 3. The CDR3 here is CASSRDSSNYGYTF. The CDR3 nucleotides read TGTGCCAGCAGTCGGGACAGTTCTAACTATGGCTACACCTTC.

This chain links TRBV7-2 with TRBJ1-2; 9 nucleotides align to TRBD1. This CDR3 has 15 amino acids. The trim removed 4 bases at V and 3 bases at J, leaving 6 bases unmatched. Germline assignment: CDR1 SGHTA and CDR2 FQGNSA. As DNA, the CDR3 is TGTGCCAGCAGCTCTTGGGACAGGGTACACTATGGCTACACCTTC. Translation: CASSSWDRVHYGYTF.

This chain uses TRBV28 with TRBJ1-5; D not resolved. Per the germline V gene, CDR1 is MDHEN and CDR2 is SYDVKM. The CDR3 totals 12 residues. The V end lost 2 bases, the J end lost 7 bases, and 6 bases lay between the germline ends. CDR3 region: CASSLVGQPQHF. CDR3 nucleotides: TGTGCCAGCAGTTTAGTCGGGCAGCCCCAGCATTTT. The full variable domain, in which reference TRBV28 and TRBJ1-5 provide the parts outside the CDR3, is DVKVTQSSRYLVKRTGEKVFLECVQDMDHENMFWYRQDPGLGLRLIYFSYDVKMKEKGDIPEGYSVSREKKERFSLILESASTNQTSMYLCASSLVGQPQHFGDGTRLSIL.

The chain links TRBV10-3 to TRBJ2-1; TRBD2 matches 10 bases. Per the germline V gene, CDR1 is ENHRY and CDR2 is SYGVKD. The length of the CDR3 is 16 residues. With V trimmed by 0 bases and J by 10 bases, 9 bases remained unmatched. The CDR3 spells CAISESERGGLGEQFF. The CDR3 nucleotides are TGTGCCATCAGTGAGTCCGAGCGGGGGGGCCTAGGGGAGCAGTTCTTC.

The V call is TRBV15, the J call TRBJ2-7; D not resolved. V lost 0 bases, J lost 4 bases, and 7 bases lay in between. Germline V gives CDR1 LNHNV, CDR2 YYDKDF (reference sequence). The CDR3 length is 13 residues. CDR3: CATSRDSPYEQYF. In DNA form, the CDR3 reads TGTGCCACCAGCAGAGACTCCCCTTACGAGCAGTACTTC. Full variable domain (missing parts from reference TRBV15 and TRBJ2-7): DAMVIQNPRYQVTQFGKPVTLSCSQTLNHNVMYWYQQKSSQAPKLLFHYYDKDFNNEADTPDNFQSRRPNTSFCFLDIRSPGLGDTAMYLCATSRDSPYEQYFGPGTRLTVT.

The chain employs TRBV10-3 and TRBJ1-5, with unresolved D. CDR1 is ENHRY, CDR2 SYGVKD, per germline. Deletions cut 0 bases from V and 3 bases from J, with 12 bases between. CDR3 size: 16 residues. The CDR3 nucleotides read TGTGCCATCAGTGAGTCCAGTGACACGGACAATCAGCCCCAGCATTTT. It encodes CAISESSDTDNQPQHF.

This clone was detected only a few times. This rearrangement joins TRBV6-1 to TRBJ1-2; no clear D. With 0 bases removed from V and 8 bases from J, the gap between germline ends came to 16 bases. The CDR3 runs 15 residues. Germline CDR1 and CDR2: MNHNS and SASEGT. This CDR3 reads CASSEAESSLRGYTF. CDR3 in DNA: TGTGCCAGCAGTGAAGCTGAGTCGTCCCTTCGGGGCTACACCTTC.

This clone was seen only once. The rearrangement joins TRBV6-5 to TRBJ2-7; the D gene could be TRBD1 or TRBD2 (5 bases each). The V end lost 10 bases, the J end lost 4 bases, and 23 bases lay between the germline ends. In germline, CDR1 is MNHEY, CDR2 SVGAGI. The CDR3 length is 15 residues. The CDR3, as DNA: TGTGCCATAGAGGTCAGGGACCCCCAGCCTTACGAGCAGTACTTC. Its protein product is CAIEVRDPQPYEQYF.

The V and J genes are TRBV4-1 and TRBJ1-2; D remains unclear. This CDR3 has 12 amino acids. V was trimmed by 4 bases and J by 8 bases, leaving 11 bases between them. Germline V gene data show CDR1 as MGHRA and CDR2 as YSYEKL. The CDR3: CASSPTGDGYTF. CDR3 sequence (DNA): TGCGCCAGCAGCCCAACCGGTGACGGCTACACCTTC.

The table lists this clone with a few counts. The chain has TRBV2 and TRBJ1-1; D is unresolved. The length of the CDR3 is 14 residues. Germline V gene lookup returns CDR1 SNHLY and CDR2 FYNNEI. V shed 3 bases and J shed 1 base, with 9 bases lying between them. CDR3 region: CASSDSRSNTEAFF. The CDR3 DNA follows: TGTGCCAGCAGTGATTCCAGGTCGAACACTGAAGCTTTCTTT.

In this sample, this clone turned up once. The V call is TRBV7-2, the J call TRBJ1-4; D remains unclear. V dropped 1 base and J dropped 8 bases, with 14 bases sitting between them. The germline V gene has CDR1 SGHTA and CDR2 FQGNSA. The CDR3 sequence is 15 residues long. The CDR3 DNA reads TGTGCCAGCAGCTTAGGACGGACGTCAAGGGAAAAACTGTTTTTT. Translated, it gives CASSLGRTSREKLFF.

This clone appeared a few times. This chain uses TRBV6-6 with TRBJ2-5; tentatively, D is TRBD1 (5 bases). The CDR3 runs to 12 residues. Trimming removed 5 bases from V and 3 bases from J, with 7 bases in between. From germline, CDR1 is MNHNY and CDR2 SVGAGI (reference sequence). CDR3 in DNA: TGTGCCAGCAGTGACAGAGAAGAGACCCAGTACTTC. It translates to CASSDREETQYF.

This chain uses TRBV5-1 with TRBJ2-5; the D gene is possibly TRBD2 (5 bases). V was pared by 2 bases and J by 7 bases, with 12 bases between. The CDR3 covers 13 residues. CDR1 and CDR2 from the germline V gene are SGHRS and YFSETQ. The CDR3, as DNA: TGCGCCAGCAGCTTAAAGGAGGACGGGACCCAGTACTTC. It encodes CASSLKEDGTQYF. The variable domain in full, completed from reference TRBV5-1 and TRBJ2-5, reads KAGVTQTPRYLIKTRGQQVTLSCSPISGHRSVSWYQQTPGQGLQFLFEYFSETQRNKGNFPGRFSGRQFSNSRSEMNVSTLELGDSALYLCASSLKEDGTQYFGPGTRLLVL.

This chain links TRBV9 with TRBJ1-1, with D hard to call. The length of the CDR3 is 14 residues. V was cut by 0 bases and J by 1 base, with 7 bases left in between. CDR1 is SGDLS and CDR2 is YYNGEE in the germline V gene. For the CDR3, the DNA is TGTGCCAGCAGCGTAGGTTCAGGGAACACTGAAGCTTTCTTT. It translates to CASSVGSGNTEAFF.

The V gene is TRBV5-4, the J gene TRBJ1-1; no clear D gene. The V gene lost 2 bases and the J gene lost 1 base, with 9 bases spanning the gap. CDR1 and CDR2 from the germline V gene are SGHNT and YYREEE (reference sequence). This CDR3 is 14 amino acids long. The DNA of the CDR3 is TGTGCCAGCAGCTTATTTGTAGCGAACACTGAAGCTTTCTTT. Amino acid sequence: CASSLFVANTEAFF.

Written as DNA, the CDR3 is TGTGCCAGCATTAGAGGCTACGAGCAGTACTTC. Its protein is CASIRGYEQYF. The chain couples TRBV7-9 to TRBJ2-7; D is uncertain. CDR1 is SEHNR and CDR2 is FQNEAQ in the germline V gene (reference sequence). The CDR3 runs to 11 residues. Trimming took 7 bases from V and 3 from J, leaving 7 bases between them. Full variable domain (remainder filled in from reference TRBV7-9 and TRBJ2-7): DTGVSQNPRHKITKRGQNVTFRCDPISEHNRLYWYRQTLGQGPEFLTYFQNEAQLEKSRLLSDRFSAERPKGSFSTLEIQRTEQGDSAMYLCASIRGYEQYFGPGTRLTVT.

In DNA, the CDR3 is TGTGCCAGCAGTTTATTACTAGCGAAGGCTGGGGACAATGAGCAGTTCTTC. This encodes CASSLLLAKAGDNEQFF. This chain links TRBV27 with TRBJ2-1; 7 nucleotides align to TRBD2. V lost 1 base to trimming and J lost 5 bases; unmatched junction nucleotides: 11. The length of the CDR3 is 17 residues. Germline assignment: CDR1 MNHEY and CDR2 SMNVEV (reference sequence).

The genes are TRBV5-1 and TRBJ2-3; D uncertain. This CDR3 region has 14 residues. Trimming removed 1 base from V and 6 bases from J, with 12 bases in between. Germline loops: CDR1 SGHRS, CDR2 YFSETQ. CDR3 coding DNA: TGCGCCAGCAGCTTGAAAGGGTATGAGGATACGCAGTATTTT. This encodes CASSLKGYEDTQYF.

The chain couples TRBV27 to TRBJ2-7; D unclear. The CDR3 runs 14 residues. Germline V lookup: CDR1 MNHEY, CDR2 SMNVEV (reference sequence). V gave up 5 bases and J gave up 0 bases, with 11 bases separating them. CDR3 nucleotide sequence: TGTGCCAGCAGTCCCTCGATTCTCTCCTACGAGCAGTACTTC. It encodes CASSPSILSYEQYF.

The chain combines TRBV9 with TRBJ2-5, with D possibly being TRBD2 (6 bases). Germline assignment: CDR1 SGDLS and CDR2 YYNGEE. The CDR3 length is 16 residues. V was pared by 0 bases and J by 3 bases, with 15 bases between. CDR3 bases: TGTGCCAGCAGCGTAGATAGAGGGTCGGGGGAAGAGACCCAGTACTTC. It yields the protein CASSVDRGSGEETQYF.

The chain uses TRBV7-9 and TRBJ2-1; 9 nucleotides line up with TRBD2. The CDR3 runs to 16 residues. Unmatched junction bases numbered 11, after V lost 5 bases and J lost 6 bases. CDR1 is SEHNR and CDR2 is FQNEAQ in the germline V gene (reference sequence). CDR3 sequence reads: CASSPVGLAGINEQFF. Here the CDR3 DNA reads TGTGCCAGCAGCCCAGTAGGCCTAGCGGGAATCAATGAGCAGTTCTTC. Full variable domain (remainder filled in from reference TRBV7-9 and TRBJ2-1): DTGVSQNPRHKITKRGQNVTFRCDPISEHNRLYWYRQTLGQGPEFLTYFQNEAQLEKSRLLSDRFSAERPKGSFSTLEIQRTEQGDSAMYLCASSPVGLAGINEQFFGPGTRLTVL.

The chain is built from TRBV28 and TRBJ2-4; D not certain. The CDR3 has 15 amino acids. V lost 0 bases to trimming and J lost 1 base, with 7 bases between them. The germline V gene encodes CDR1 MDHEN and CDR2 SYDVKM. CDR3 coding DNA: TGTGCCAGCAGTTTATGGGACGGGGCCAAAAACATTCAGTACTTC. Translating it yields CASSLWDGAKNIQYF.

The chain has TRBV15 and TRBJ1-3; D remains unclear. The CDR3 spans 15 residues. Germline CDR1 is LNHNV and CDR2 is YYDKDF (reference sequence). V was trimmed by 0 bases and J by 0 bases, leaving 6 bases between them. Here the CDR3 reads CATSREGYSGNTIYF. DNA of the CDR3: TGTGCCACCAGCAGAGAGGGGTACTCTGGAAACACCATATATTTT.

The chain combines TRBV28 with TRBJ2-3; TRBD2 agrees at 12 bases. CDR1 MDHEN and CDR2 SYDVKM come from the germline V gene. CDR3 length equals 18 residues. V gave up 5 bases and J gave up 0 bases; unmatched junction bases: 9. CDR3 sequence reads: CASSRYRTSGTSTDTQYF. In DNA, the CDR3 is TGTGCCAGCAGTCGTTACCGGACTAGCGGGACGAGCACAGATACGCAGTATTTT.

The rearrangement links TRBV29-1 to TRBJ2-5, with TRBD1 matching 9 bases. The CDR3 covers 16 residues. V dropped 0 bases and J dropped 5; count of bases not matched to a gene: 10. Germline CDR1 SQVTM, CDR2 ANQGSEA. The CDR3 is CSVEDLLTGGRETQYF. The CDR3 DNA sequence: TGCAGCGTTGAAGATCTTCTAACAGGGGGCCGGGAGACCCAGTACTTC.

The chain uses TRBV7-8 and TRBJ1-1; no firm D call. The CDR3 extends over 13 amino acids. CDR1 is SGHVS and CDR2 is FQNEAQ in the germline V gene. V was cut by 2 bases and J by 5 bases, with 9 bases left in between. The CDR3 loop is CASSLMGRTEAFF. The CDR3 DNA reads TGTGCCAGCAGCTTAATGGGGAGAACTGAAGCTTTCTTT.

The CDR3: CASREGDSNQPQHF. Here the CDR3 DNA reads TGTGCCAGCAGGGAGGGAGATAGCAATCAGCCCCAGCATTTT. The V gene is TRBV2, the J gene TRBJ1-5; D is uncertain. V dropped 6 bases and J dropped 0 bases, with 9 bases sitting between them. CDR3 size: 14 residues. The germline V gene has CDR1 SNHLY and CDR2 FYNNEI.

This clone was seen only once. The CDR3 reads CASSLGPGGSTDTQYF. The CDR3 coding sequence is TGTGCCAGCAGCTTGGGGCCGGGGGGTAGCACAGATACGCAGTATTTT. The gene calls are TRBV5-6 and TRBJ2-3, with 7 positions matching TRBD2. Germline trimming cut 0 bases from V and 0 bases from J; bases unmatched to any gene: 4. Germline values: CDR1 SGHDT, CDR2 YYEEEE. The CDR3 is 16 residues long.